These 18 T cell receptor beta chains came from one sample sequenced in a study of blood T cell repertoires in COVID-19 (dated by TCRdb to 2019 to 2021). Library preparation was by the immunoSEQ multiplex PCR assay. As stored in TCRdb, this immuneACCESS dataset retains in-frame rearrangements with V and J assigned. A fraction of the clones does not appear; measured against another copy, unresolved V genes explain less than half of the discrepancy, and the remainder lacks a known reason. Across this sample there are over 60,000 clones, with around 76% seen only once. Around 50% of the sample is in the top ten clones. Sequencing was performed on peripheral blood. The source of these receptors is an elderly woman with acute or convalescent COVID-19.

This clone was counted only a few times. The DNA for the CDR3 is TGTGCCAGCAGTTCCCCTAGCGGGGGGAACACCGGGGAGCTGTTTTTT. Protein product: CASSSPSGGNTGELFF. The rearrangement uses TRBV11-2 and TRBJ2-2; 10 nucleotides align to TRBD2. J gave up 1 base and V 6 bases, and 5 bases lay outside the gene matches. The CDR3 extends over 16 amino acids. The germline gives CDR1 SGHAT, CDR2 FQNNGV. Complete variable domain (other parts from reference TRBV11-2 and TRBJ2-2): EAGVAQSPRYKIIEKRQSVAFWCNPISGHATLYWYQQILGQGPKLLIQFQNNGVVDDSQLPKDRFSAERLKGVDSTLKIQPAKLEDSAVYLCASSSPSGGNTGELFFGEGSRLTVL.

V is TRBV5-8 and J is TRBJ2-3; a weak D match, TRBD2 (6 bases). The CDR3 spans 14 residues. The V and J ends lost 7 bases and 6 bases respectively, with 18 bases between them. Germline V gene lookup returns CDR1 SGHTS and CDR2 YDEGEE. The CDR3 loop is CASGSWLASDTQYF. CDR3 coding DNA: TGTGCCAGCGGTTCGTGGCTAGCGTCGGATACGCAGTATTTT.

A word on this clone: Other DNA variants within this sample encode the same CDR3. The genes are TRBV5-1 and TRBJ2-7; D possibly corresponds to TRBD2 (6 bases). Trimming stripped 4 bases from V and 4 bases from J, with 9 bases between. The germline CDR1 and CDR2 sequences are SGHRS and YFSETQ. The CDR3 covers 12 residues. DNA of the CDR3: TGCGCCAGCAGCCCTGGGACTTACGAGCAGTACTTC. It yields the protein CASSPGTYEQYF.

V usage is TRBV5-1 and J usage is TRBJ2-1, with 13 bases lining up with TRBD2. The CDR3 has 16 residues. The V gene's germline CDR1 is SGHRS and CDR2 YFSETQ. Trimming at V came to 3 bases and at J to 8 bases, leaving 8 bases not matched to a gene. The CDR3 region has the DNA TGCGCCAGCAGCTCAGCCACTAGCGGGAGGGCGCATGAGCAGTTCTTC. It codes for CASSSATSGRAHEQFF.

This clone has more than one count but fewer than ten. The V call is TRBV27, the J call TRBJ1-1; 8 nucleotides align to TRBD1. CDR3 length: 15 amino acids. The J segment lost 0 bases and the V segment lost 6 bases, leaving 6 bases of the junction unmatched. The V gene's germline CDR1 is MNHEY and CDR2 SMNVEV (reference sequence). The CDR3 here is CASRPGQGLNTEAFF. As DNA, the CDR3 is TGTGCCAGCAGGCCCGGACAGGGACTGAACACTGAAGCTTTCTTT.

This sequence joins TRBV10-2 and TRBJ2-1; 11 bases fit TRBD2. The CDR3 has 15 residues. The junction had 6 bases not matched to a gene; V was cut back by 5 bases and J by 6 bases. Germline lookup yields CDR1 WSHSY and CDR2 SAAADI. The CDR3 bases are TGCGCCAGCAGTAACCTAGCGGGGGGTGGCAATGAGCAGTTCTTC. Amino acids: CASSNLAGGGNEQFF.

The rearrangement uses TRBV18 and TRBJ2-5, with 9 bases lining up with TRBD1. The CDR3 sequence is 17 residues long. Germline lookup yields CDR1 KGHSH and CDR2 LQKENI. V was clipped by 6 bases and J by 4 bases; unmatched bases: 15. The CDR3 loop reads CASSLRPPDRGGETQYF. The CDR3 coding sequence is TGTGCCAGCTCGCTTCGACCACCGGACAGGGGCGGAGAGACCCAGTACTTC.

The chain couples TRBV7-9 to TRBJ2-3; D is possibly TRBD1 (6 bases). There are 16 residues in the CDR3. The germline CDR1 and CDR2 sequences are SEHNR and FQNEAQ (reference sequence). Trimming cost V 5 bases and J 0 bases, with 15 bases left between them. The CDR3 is CASSAFGGSSTDTQYF. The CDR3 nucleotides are TGTGCCAGCAGCGCCTTTGGGGGCTCTAGCACAGATACGCAGTATTTT.

The CDR3, as DNA: TGTGCCAGCAGTTACAGCGCAGCAAGCAATGAGCAGTTCTTC. Its translation: CASSYSAASNEQFF. The V call is TRBV6-5, the J call TRBJ2-1; D ambiguous. The CDR3 totals 14 residues. Germline V CDR1 and CDR2: MNHEY, SVGAGI. Trimming took off 2 bases at V and 6 bases at J, with 11 bases between the two ends.

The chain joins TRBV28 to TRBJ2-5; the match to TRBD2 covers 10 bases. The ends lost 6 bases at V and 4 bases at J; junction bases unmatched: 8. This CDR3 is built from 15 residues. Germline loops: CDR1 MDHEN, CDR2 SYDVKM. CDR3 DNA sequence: TGTGCCAGCAGCCGTCCTAGCGGGAGAGGAGAGACCCAGTACTTC. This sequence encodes CASSRPSGRGETQYF.

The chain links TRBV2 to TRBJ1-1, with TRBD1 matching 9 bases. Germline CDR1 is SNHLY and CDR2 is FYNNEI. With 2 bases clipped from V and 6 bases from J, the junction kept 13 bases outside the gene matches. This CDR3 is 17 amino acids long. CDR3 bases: TGTGCCAGCAGTGAAATTCTGCTCCGACAGGGGGGAGCTGAAGCTTTCTTT. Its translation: CASSEILLRQGGAEAFF. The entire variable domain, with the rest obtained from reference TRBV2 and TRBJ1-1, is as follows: EPEVTQTPSHQVTQMGQEVILRCVPISNHLYFYWYRQILGQKVEFLVSFYNNEISEKSEIFDDQFSVERPDGSNFTLKIRSTKLEDSAMYFCASSEILLRQGGAEAFFGQGTRLTVV.

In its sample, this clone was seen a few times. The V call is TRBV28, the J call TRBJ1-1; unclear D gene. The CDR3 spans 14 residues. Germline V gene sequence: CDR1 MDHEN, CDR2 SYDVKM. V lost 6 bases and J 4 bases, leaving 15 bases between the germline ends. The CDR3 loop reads CASRGSPGSTEAFF. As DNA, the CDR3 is TGTGCCAGCAGGGGGAGTCCGGGGAGCACTGAAGCTTTCTTT.

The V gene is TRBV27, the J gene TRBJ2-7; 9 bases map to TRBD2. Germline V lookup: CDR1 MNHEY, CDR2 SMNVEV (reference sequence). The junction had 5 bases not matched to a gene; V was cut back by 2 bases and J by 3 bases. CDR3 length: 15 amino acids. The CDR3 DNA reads TGTGCCAGCAGTTTAGGGACTAGCAGTATCTACGAGCAGTACTTC. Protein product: CASSLGTSSIYEQYF.

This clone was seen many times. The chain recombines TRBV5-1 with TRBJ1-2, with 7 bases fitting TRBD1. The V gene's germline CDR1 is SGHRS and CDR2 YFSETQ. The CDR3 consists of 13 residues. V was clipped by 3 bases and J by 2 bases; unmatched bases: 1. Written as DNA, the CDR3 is TGCGCCAGCAGCTCGACAGGGAACTATGGCTACACCTTC. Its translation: CASSSTGNYGYTF.

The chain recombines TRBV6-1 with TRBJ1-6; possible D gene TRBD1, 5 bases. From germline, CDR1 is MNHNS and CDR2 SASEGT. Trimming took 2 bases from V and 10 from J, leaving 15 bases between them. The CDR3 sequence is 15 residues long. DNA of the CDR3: TGTGCCAGCAGTGAACTCGGACACCCGTGGTCACCCCTCCACTTT. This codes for CASSELGHPWSPLHF.

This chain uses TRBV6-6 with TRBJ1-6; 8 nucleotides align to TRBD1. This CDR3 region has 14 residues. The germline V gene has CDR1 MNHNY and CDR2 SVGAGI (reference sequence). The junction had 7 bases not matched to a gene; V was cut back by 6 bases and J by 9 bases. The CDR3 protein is CASRLGQGGSPLHF. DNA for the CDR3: TGTGCCAGCAGGCTCGGACAGGGCGGTTCACCCCTCCACTTT.

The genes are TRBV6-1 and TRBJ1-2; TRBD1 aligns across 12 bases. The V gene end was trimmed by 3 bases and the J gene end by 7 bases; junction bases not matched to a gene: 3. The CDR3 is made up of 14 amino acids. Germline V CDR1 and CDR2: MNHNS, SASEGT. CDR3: CASSDVGQGAGYTF. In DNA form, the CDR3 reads TGTGCCAGCAGTGACGTGGGACAGGGGGCTGGCTACACCTTC.

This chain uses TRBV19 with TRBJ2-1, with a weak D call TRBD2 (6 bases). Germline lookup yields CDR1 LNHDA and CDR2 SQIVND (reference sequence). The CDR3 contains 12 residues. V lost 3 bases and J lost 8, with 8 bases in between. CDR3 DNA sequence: TGTGCCAGTAGTATGGGAGGCTATGAGCAGTTCTTC. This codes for CASSMGGYEQFF.